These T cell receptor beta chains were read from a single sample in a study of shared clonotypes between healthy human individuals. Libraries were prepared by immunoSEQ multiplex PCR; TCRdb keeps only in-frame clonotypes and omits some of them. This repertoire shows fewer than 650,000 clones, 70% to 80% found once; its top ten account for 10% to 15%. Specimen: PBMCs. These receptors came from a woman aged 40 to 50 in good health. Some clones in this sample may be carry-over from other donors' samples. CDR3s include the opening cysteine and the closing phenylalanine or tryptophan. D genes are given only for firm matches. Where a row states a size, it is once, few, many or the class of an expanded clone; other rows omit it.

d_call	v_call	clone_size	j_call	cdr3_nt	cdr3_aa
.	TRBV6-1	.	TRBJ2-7	TGTGCCAGCAACCTAGACAGGATCTACGAGCAGTACTTC	CASNLDRIYEQYF
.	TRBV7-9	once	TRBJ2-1	TGTGCCAGCAGTCAGCGGGCCGGGCCAATGGACAATGAGCAGTTCTTC	CASSQRAGPMDNEQFF
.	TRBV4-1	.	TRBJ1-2	TGCGCCAGCAGCCAAGATCGCCCGGGACTGCCCAACTATGGCTACACCTTC	CASSQDRPGLPNYGYTF
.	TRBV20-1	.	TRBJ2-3	TGCAGTGCCACAAGGGGGACCCGGCAGTATTTT	CSATRGTRQYF
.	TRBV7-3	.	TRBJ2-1	TGTGCCAGCAGCTTACGGCCAGGGCCTGATGAGCAGTTCTTC	CASSLRPGPDEQFF
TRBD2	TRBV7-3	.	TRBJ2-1	TGTGCCAGCAGCTTCGGACTAGTGGGAGACAATGAGCAGTTCTTC	CASSFGLVGDNEQFF
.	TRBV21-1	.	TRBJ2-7	TGTGCCAGCAGCAAGAAGGGGACAGGGTCCCACGAGCAGTACTTC	CASSKKGTGSHEQYF
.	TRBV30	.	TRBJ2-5	TGTGCCTTCTCCCAACGTGGGGTTCAAGAGACCCAGTACTTC	CAFSQRGVQETQYF
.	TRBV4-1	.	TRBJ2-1	TGCGCCAGCAGCTCTCCGACCAGAGGGAACTACAATGAGCAGTTCTTC	CASSSPTRGNYNEQFF
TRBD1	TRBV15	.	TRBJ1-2	TGTGCCACCAGCAGAGCTAACGACAGGGCCTCCTATGGCTACACCTTC	CATSRANDRASYGYTF
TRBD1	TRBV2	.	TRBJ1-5	TGTGCCAGCAGCGGGACAGGGGGCAGTCAGCCCCAGCATTTT	CASSGTGGSQPQHF
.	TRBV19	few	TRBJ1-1	TGTGCCAGTAGTATTTACGGGAACACTGAAGCTTTCTTT	CASSIYGNTEAFF
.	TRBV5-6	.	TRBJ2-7	TGTGCCAGCAGCTACGCCGGGAACTACGAGCAGTACTTC	CASSYAGNYEQYF
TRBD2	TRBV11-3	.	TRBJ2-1	TGTGCCAGCAGCTTGGGACTAGCTGACTACAATGAGCAGTTCTTC	CASSLGLADYNEQFF
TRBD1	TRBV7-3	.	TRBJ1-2	TGTGCCAGCAGCTTAAATAGCCAGGGGGATGGCTACACCTTC	CASSLNSQGDGYTF
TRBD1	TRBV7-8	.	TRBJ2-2	TGTGCCAGCAGCTTAAGGACAGGGGGTACCGGGGAGCTGTTTTTT	CASSLRTGGTGELFF
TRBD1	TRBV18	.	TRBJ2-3	TGTGCCAGCTCACTGGACAGGGTAACCCCAGATACGCAGTATTTT	CASSLDRVTPDTQYF
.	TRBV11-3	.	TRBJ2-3	TGTGCCAGCAGCTTGTCAGGAGCCACTGGAGATACGCAGTATTTT	CASSLSGATGDTQYF
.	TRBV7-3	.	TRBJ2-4	TGTGCCAGCAGCTCCGTTGATGTAGCCAAAAACATTCAGTACTTC	CASSSVDVAKNIQYF
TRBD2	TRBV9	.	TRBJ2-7	TGTGCCAGCAGCTCCTCGACTAGCGGGAGCGGCGAGCAGTACTTC	CASSSSTSGSGEQYF
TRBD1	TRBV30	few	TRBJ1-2	TGTGCCTGGAGTGTACCTAGACAGGGAGCCTATGGCTACACCTTC	CAWSVPRQGAYGYTF
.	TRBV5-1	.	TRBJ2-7	TGCGCCAGCAGCTTCGGGGGAAGCTCCTACGAGCAGTACTTC	CASSFGGSSYEQYF
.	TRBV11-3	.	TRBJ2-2	TGTGCCAGCAGCCTCAGGGTCACCGGGGAGCTGTTTTTT	CASSLRVTGELFF
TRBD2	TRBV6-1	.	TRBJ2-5	TGTGCCATCACGCCTAGCGGGCAAGAGACCCAGTACTTC	CAITPSGQETQYF
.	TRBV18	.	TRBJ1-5	TGTGCCAGCTCAAGGGCTGAGGGGAGTCAGCCCCAGCATTTT	CASSRAEGSQPQHF
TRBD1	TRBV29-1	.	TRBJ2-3	TGCAGCGTTGAATCCCTAGGACAGGGGGGAACAGATACGCAGTATTTT	CSVESLGQGGTDTQYF
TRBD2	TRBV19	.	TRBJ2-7	TGTGCCAGTAGTACATCCGGGACTACATACGAGCAGTACTTC	CASSTSGTTYEQYF
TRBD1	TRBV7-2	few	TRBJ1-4	TGTGCCAGCAGCCCCAGATCCGGACAGGGCGAAAAACTGTTTTTT	CASSPRSGQGEKLFF
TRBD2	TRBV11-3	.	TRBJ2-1	TGTGCCAGCAGCTCATCGAGCGGGATGGACAATGAGCAGTTCTTC	CASSSSSGMDNEQFF
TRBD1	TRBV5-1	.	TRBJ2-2	TGCGCCACCCGACCGACAGGGAGTAACACCGGGGAGCTGTTTTTT	CATRPTGSNTGELFF
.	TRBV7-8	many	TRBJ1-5	TGTGCCAGCAGTCCCTTGGCGAGGAGGGAAAATCAGCCCCAGCATTTT	CASSPLARRENQPQHF
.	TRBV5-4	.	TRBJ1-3	TGTGCCAGCAGCCGCGGTTGGAGTAGCTCTGGAAACACCATATATTTT	CASSRGWSSSGNTIYF
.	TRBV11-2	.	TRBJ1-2	TGTGCCAGCAGCCTTATCTGGTCAGATTATGGCTACACCTTC	CASSLIWSDYGYTF
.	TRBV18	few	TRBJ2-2	TGTGCCAGCTCACCGAGGGACACCGGGGAGCTGTTTTTT	CASSPRDTGELFF